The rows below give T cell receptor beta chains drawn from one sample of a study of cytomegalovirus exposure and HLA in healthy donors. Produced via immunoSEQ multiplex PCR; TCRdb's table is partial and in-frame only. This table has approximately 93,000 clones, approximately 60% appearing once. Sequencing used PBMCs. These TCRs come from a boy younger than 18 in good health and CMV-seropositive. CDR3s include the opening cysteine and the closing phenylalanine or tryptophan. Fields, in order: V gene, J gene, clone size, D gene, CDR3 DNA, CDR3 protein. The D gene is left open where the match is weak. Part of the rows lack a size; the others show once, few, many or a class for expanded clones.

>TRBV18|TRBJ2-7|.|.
TGTGCCAGCTCACCTGGGACACAACACCGAAGCTCCTACGAGCAGTACTTC
CASSPGTQHRSSYEQYF
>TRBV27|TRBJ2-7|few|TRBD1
TGTGCCAGCAGTTTATCGACCCCCGGGACAGGGTACTACGAGCAGTACTTC
CASSLSTPGTGYYEQYF
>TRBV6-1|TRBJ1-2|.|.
TGTGCCAGCAGTGTCGGTAGCGGTGACTATGGCTACACCTTC
CASSVGSGDYGYTF
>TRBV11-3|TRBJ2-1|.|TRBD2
TGTGCCAGCAGCTTAAGCGGGGGGGCCTACAATGAGCAGTTCTTC
CASSLSGGAYNEQFF
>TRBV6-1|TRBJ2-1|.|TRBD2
TGTGCCAGCAGACTAGCGGGGACCTACAATGAGCAGTTCTTC
CASRLAGTYNEQFF
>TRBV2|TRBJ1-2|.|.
TGTGCCAGCAGTGTACTAGGGCCGGGAGGCTACACCTTC
CASSVLGPGGYTF
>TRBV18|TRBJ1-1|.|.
TGTGCCAGCGCCCTAGGGAACACTGAAGCTTTCTTT
CASALGNTEAFF
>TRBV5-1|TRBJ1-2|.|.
TGCGCCAGCAGCTCACTAACAGGGTACTATGGCTACACCTTC
CASSSLTGYYGYTF
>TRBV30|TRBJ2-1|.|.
TGTGCCTGGACGTCAGGGGAATCCTACAATGAGCAGTTCTTC
CAWTSGESYNEQFF
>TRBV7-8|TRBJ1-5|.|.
TGTGCCAGCAGCTTAGACAGGTCATCGCCCCAGCATTTT
CASSLDRSSPQHF
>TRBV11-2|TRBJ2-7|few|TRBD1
TGTGCCAGCAGTTCAAGCGGGACAGGGTCCTACGAGCAGTACTTC
CASSSSGTGSYEQYF
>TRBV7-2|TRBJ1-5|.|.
TGTGCCAGCAGCTCCCTAGGTTTTCAGCCCCAGCATTTT
CASSSLGFQPQHF
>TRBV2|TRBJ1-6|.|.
TGTGCCAGCAGTGAAGCGAGGGTTATATCACCCCTCCACTTT
CASSEARVISPLHF
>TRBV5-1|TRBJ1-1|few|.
TGCGCCAGCAGCTTCGGGAACACTGAAGCTTTCTTT
CASSFGNTEAFF
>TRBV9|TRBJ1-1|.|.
TGTGCCAGCAGCCCTCTAAGGAACACTGAAGCTTTCTTT
CASSPLRNTEAFF
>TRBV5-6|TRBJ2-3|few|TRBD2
TGTGCCAGCAGCCCTGTGGTAGCGGGAGGTGATACGCAGTATTTT
CASSPVVAGGDTQYF
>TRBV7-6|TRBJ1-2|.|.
TGTGCCAGCAGCCCCGCCCCGGGAGAGAACTATGGCTACACCTTC
CASSPAPGENYGYTF
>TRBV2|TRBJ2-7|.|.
TGTGCCAGCAGTGAGTTGGGACTGCCGCCCTACGAGCAGTACTTC
CASSELGLPPYEQYF
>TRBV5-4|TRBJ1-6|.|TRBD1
TGTGCCAGCAGCCGGGACAGTAATTCACCCCTCCACTTT
CASSRDSNSPLHF
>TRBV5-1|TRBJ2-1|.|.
TGCGCCAGCAGCTTGTATCCCGCCTACAATGAGCAGTTCTTC
CASSLYPAYNEQFF
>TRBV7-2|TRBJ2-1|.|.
TGTGCCAGCAGCTTAGTCAGTGTTTCCGATGAGCAGTTCTTC
CASSLVSVSDEQFF
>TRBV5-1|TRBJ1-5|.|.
TGCGCCAGCAGCTGGGGTGCGGGGGGCAATCAGCCCCAGCATTTT
CASSWGAGGNQPQHF
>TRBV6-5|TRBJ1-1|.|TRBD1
TGTGCCAGCAGTTATCGGGGACAGGGGGGTTCTGAAGCTTTCTTT
CASSYRGQGGSEAFF
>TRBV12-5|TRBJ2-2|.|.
TGTGCTAGTGGTCCCCTCACCGGGGAGCTGTTTTTT
CASGPLTGELFF
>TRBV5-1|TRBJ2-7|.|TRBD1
TGCGCCAGCAGCTTAACACCGGGACAGGGGGCCTACGAGCAGTACTTC
CASSLTPGQGAYEQYF
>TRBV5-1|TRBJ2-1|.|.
TGCGCCAGCCGACGCACCGGGACTTACTCCTACAATGAGCAGTTCTTC
CASRRTGTYSYNEQFF
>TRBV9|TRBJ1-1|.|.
TGTGCCAGCAGCTTCCAGGGAAGCACTGAAGCTTTCTTT
CASSFQGSTEAFF
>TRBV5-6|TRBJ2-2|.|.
TGTGCCAGCAGCATCAGTACCGGGGAGCTGTTTTTT
CASSISTGELFF
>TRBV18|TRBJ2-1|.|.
TGTGCCAGCTCATCCGGGACATTCAATGAGCAGTTCTTC
CASSSGTFNEQFF
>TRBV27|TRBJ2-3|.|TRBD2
TGTGCCAGCAGTTTCAGACTAGCGGGAGGGTTAACAGATACGCAGTATTTT
CASSFRLAGGLTDTQYF
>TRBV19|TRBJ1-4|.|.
TGTGCCAGTACTCATCCCAGGGAACAAGAAAAACTGTTTTTT
CASTHPREQEKLFF
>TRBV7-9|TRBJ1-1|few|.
TGTGCCAGCAGCTTCGTCCAAGAGTCTGAAGCTTTCTTT
CASSFVQESEAFF
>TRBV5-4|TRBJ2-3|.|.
TGTGCCAGCAGCGCCGCGGGACAGAGCACAGATACGCAGTATTTT
CASSAAGQSTDTQYF
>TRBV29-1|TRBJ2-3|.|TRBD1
TGCAGCGTGACTGTAGACAGGGCCCCATCTAGGGATACGCAGTATTTT
CSVTVDRAPSRDTQYF
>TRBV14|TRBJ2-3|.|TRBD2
TGTGCCAGCAGCCCGGGACTAGCGGGTAGGGCGCAGTATTTT
CASSPGLAGRAQYF
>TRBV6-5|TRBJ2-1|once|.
TGTGCCAGCAGTACGACAGGCCCCAGGCAGTTCTTC
CASSTTGPRQFF
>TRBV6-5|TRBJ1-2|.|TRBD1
TGTGCCAGCAGTTTGACAGGGGGCTATGGCTACACCTTC
CASSLTGGYGYTF
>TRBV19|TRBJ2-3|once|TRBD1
TGTGCCAGTAGTCCGTCACAGGGGGAGAGGGATACGCAGTATTTT
CASSPSQGERDTQYF
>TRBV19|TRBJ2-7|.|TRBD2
TGTGCCAGTACCCCACTAGCGGGAGGGCCCTACGAGCAGTACTTC
CASTPLAGGPYEQYF
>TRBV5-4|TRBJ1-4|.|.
TGTGCCAGCAGCCAAGGGCAACAGGGCCTGATGAAACTGTTTTTT
CASSQGQQGLMKLFF
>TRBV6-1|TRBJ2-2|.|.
TGTGCCAGCCTGGAGGGAAACACCGGGGAGCTGTTTTTT
CASLEGNTGELFF
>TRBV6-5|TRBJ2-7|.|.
TGTGCCAGCAGCCGCACGGGTTACGAGCAGTACTTC
CASSRTGYEQYF
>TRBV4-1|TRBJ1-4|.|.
TGCGCCAGCAGCCACCGCGGCCGGGGGGGGGATAATGAAAAACTGTTTTTT
CASSHRGRGGDNEKLFF
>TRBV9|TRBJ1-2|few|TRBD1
TGTGCCAGCAGCGTAGGTTCAGGGGGCGGAATCTATGGCTACCCCTTC
CASSVGSGGGIYGYPF
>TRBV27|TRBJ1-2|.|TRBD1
TGTGCCAGCAGTTCGACGGACAGGGGGCTGGGGTGGGACTATGGCTACACCTTC
CASSSTDRGLGWDYGYTF
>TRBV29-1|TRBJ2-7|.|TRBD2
TGCAGCGTTGAAACGGGGATAGCGGGATCTCGGGAGCAGTACTTC
CSVETGIAGSREQYF
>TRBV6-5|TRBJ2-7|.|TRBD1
TGTGCCAGCAGCGGACAGGGGTACGAGCAGTACTTC
CASSGQGYEQYF
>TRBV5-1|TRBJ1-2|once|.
TGCGCCAGCAGCTTGGACAGGTGGGGCTACACCTTC
CASSLDRWGYTF